One and the same sample provided the 26 T cell receptor beta chains below, sequenced in a study of T cells in localized non-small cell lung cancer. Some clones are missing from TCRdb's copy, which holds only in-frame ones; the method was immunoSEQ multiplex PCR. The sample carries 35,000 or so clones, roughly 87% recorded once. Material: peripheral blood, obtained before any cancer treatment. The receptors were gathered from a woman between 35 and 70 years old with stage I lung adenocarcinoma.

The chain combines TRBV10-3 with TRBJ1-4, with D tentatively TRBD1 (5 bases). V gave up 0 bases and J gave up 3 bases, with 8 bases separating them. Per germline, CDR1 ENHRY and CDR2 SYGVKD. The CDR3 runs to 15 residues. CDR3 sequence reads: CAISESGQANEKLFF. For the CDR3, the DNA is TGTGCCATCAGTGAGTCGGGGCAGGCTAATGAAAAACTGTTTTTT.

The rearrangement links TRBV28 to TRBJ1-2; D perhaps matches TRBD1 (5 bases). The germline V gene has CDR1 MDHEN and CDR2 SYDVKM. This CDR3 contains 14 residues. The V gene lost 7 bases and the J gene lost 0 bases, with 12 bases spanning the gap. The CDR3 DNA reads as TGTGCCAGCACCCCTGCGGGGGCTAACTATGGCTACACCTTC. This codes for CASTPAGANYGYTF.

CDR3 protein: CASSLANRGPSYEQYF. Here the CDR3 DNA reads TGTGCCAGCAGCTTAGCTAACAGGGGACCCTCCTACGAGCAGTACTTC. J is TRBJ2-7 and V is TRBV7-2; TRBD1 matches at 7 bases. J lost 0 bases, V lost 0 bases, and 5 bases had no gene match. Looked up from germline, CDR1 is SGHTA and CDR2 is FQGNSA. The CDR3 runs 16 residues.

This clone is a singleton in its sample. DNA for the CDR3: TGTGCCAGCAGCTTCGGCCAGAATGGCTACAATGAGCAGTTCTTC. Protein: CASSFGQNGYNEQFF. This chain connects TRBV11-3 to TRBJ2-1, with no clear D. This CDR3 is 15 amino acids long. V was shortened by 3 bases and J by 3 bases, with 12 bases between the two germline ends. Germline V gene sequence: CDR1 SGHNT, CDR2 YENEEA.

The V and J genes are TRBV2 and TRBJ1-1; D is undetermined. The V end was cut by 0 bases, the J end by 0 bases, with 5 bases between. This CDR3 spans 14 amino acids. From germline, CDR1 is SNHLY and CDR2 FYNNEI. This CDR3 is CASSEAEMNTEAFF. CDR3 nucleotide sequence: TGTGCCAGCAGTGAAGCCGAGATGAACACTGAAGCTTTCTTT.

The chain uses TRBV5-1 and TRBJ1-1; D may be TRBD1 (5 bases). V was clipped by 0 bases and J by 5 bases, with 11 bases between them. The germline gives CDR1 SGHRS, CDR2 YFSETQ. This CDR3 comprises 14 residues. The CDR3 protein is CASSLGVRGTEAFF. CDR3 nucleotides: TGCGCCAGCAGCTTGGGTGTACGGGGGACTGAAGCTTTCTTT.

This clone was seen a handful of times. The rearrangement links TRBV5-1 to TRBJ2-1; D may correspond to TRBD1 or TRBD2 (6 bases each). The germline CDR1 and CDR2 sequences are SGHRS and YFSETQ. The CDR3 is made up of 14 amino acids. With 5 bases removed from V and 10 bases from J, the gap between germline ends came to 19 bases. The chain's CDR3 is CASSGGGAAREQFF. The CDR3 DNA is TGCGCCAGCAGTGGAGGGGGAGCCGCAAGGGAGCAGTTCTTC.

The chain joins TRBV7-2 to TRBJ2-1; tentative D call: TRBD1 (5 bases). Germline lookup yields CDR1 SGHTA and CDR2 FQGNSA. The V and J ends lost 5 bases and 6 bases respectively, with 20 bases between them. The CDR3 length is 16 residues. CDR3 coding DNA: TGTGCCAGCAGCCGGCAGGGAAATCAATTCGGCAATGAGCAGTTCTTC. This gives the protein CASSRQGNQFGNEQFF.

The rearrangement joins TRBV28 to TRBJ2-3; D may be TRBD2 (6 bases). The CDR3 sequence is 13 residues long. The V gene lost 9 bases and the J gene lost 2 bases, with 12 bases spanning the gap. Germline CDR1 MDHEN, CDR2 SYDVKM. The CDR3 loop is CASCRDFTDTQYF. The CDR3 DNA reads TGTGCCAGTTGCCGGGACTTCACAGATACGCAGTATTTT.

This chain connects TRBV30 to TRBJ1-1; D possibly corresponds to TRBD1 (5 bases). CDR1 is GTSNPN, CDR2 SVGIG, per germline (reference sequence). The CDR3 runs 14 residues. V dropped 3 bases and J dropped 1 base, with 12 bases sitting between them. The CDR3 here is CAWSKSGWNTEAFF. The CDR3 nucleotides read TGTGCCTGGAGCAAATCAGGGTGGAACACTGAAGCTTTCTTT.

The chain recombines TRBV12-1 with TRBJ1-1. TRBV12-1 counts as a pseudogene. The CDR3 has 17 amino acids. CDR3 sequence (DNA): TGTGCCAGCAGCCCAACTCCGGATCGGTCCTTGAACACTGAAGCTTTCTTT. Translated, it gives CASSPTPDRSLNTEAFF.

The chain recombines TRBV10-2 with TRBJ2-1; 14 bases are a match to TRBD2. The germline V gene has CDR1 WSHSY and CDR2 SAAADI. After removal of 6 bases from V and 12 bases from J, the junction contained 10 bases not matched to a gene. This CDR3 is built from 15 residues. CDR3 nucleotides: TGCGCCAGCAGCAGCGGGACTAGCGGGGGTGTGACGCAGTTCTTC. Protein sequence: CASSSGTSGGVTQFF.

This chain links TRBV18 with TRBJ1-2; 7 bases agree with TRBD1. Per germline, CDR1 KGHSH and CDR2 LQKENI. The CDR3 totals 13 residues. V dropped 4 bases and J dropped 1; count of bases not matched to a gene: 0. The CDR3 reads CASSRDSNYGYTF. Here the CDR3 DNA reads TGTGCCAGCTCACGGGACAGTAACTATGGCTACACCTTC. Full variable domain (outside the CDR3, taken from reference TRBV18 and TRBJ1-2): NAGVMQNPRHLVRRRGQEARLRCSPMKGHSHVYWYRQLPEEGLKFMVYLQKENIIDESGMPKERFSAEFPKEGPSILRIQQVVRGDSAAYFCASSRDSNYGYTFGSGTRLTVV.

J is TRBJ2-1 and V is TRBV28; unclear D gene. Trimming took off 6 bases at V and 8 bases at J, with 17 bases between the two ends. CDR3 length equals 14 residues. Germline-derived CDR1 and CDR2 are MDHEN and SYDVKM. DNA of the CDR3: TGTGCCAGCAGCTTCCGAGTGTTTAGAGATGAGCAGTTCTTC. Protein product: CASSFRVFRDEQFF.

V and J are TRBV27 and TRBJ1-1; possible D gene TRBD1, 6 bases. Germline CDR1 MNHEY, CDR2 SMNVEV (reference sequence). Trimming took off 4 bases at V and 6 bases at J, with 15 bases between the two ends. This CDR3 is 14 amino acids long. CDR3 in DNA: TGTGCCAGCAGTTCCGCGGGGGGCGCGTCTGAAGCTTTCTTT. Its protein is CASSSAGGASEAFF.

The chain employs TRBV7-2 and TRBJ1-1; D remains ambiguous. Germline V gene lookup returns CDR1 SGHTA and CDR2 FQGNSA. The CDR3 covers 13 residues. The V end lost 5 bases, the J end lost 5 bases, and 12 bases lay between the germline ends. The CDR3 DNA is TGTGCCAGCAGCAGTTGGGCGGGGACTGAAGCTTTCTTT. Translated: CASSSWAGTEAFF.

This clone has just one count. The rearrangement joins TRBV28 to TRBJ1-2, with a weak D call TRBD1 (6 bases). The CDR3 is 12 residues long. The V end was cut by 10 bases, the J end by 5 bases, with 14 bases between. Germline V gene data show CDR1 as MDHEN and CDR2 as SYDVKM. CDR3: CANYRVGYGYTF. CDR3 DNA: TGTGCCAACTACAGGGTGGGGTATGGCTACACCTTC.

The chain employs TRBV7-8 and TRBJ1-3; no definite D call. V was clipped by 5 bases and J by 4 bases, with 12 bases between them. This CDR3 is 14 amino acids long. CDR1 SGHVS and CDR2 FQNEAQ come from the germline V gene. The CDR3 spells CASSLRSRGNTIYF. CDR3 nucleotide sequence: TGTGCCAGCAGCCTTCGAAGTCGGGGAAACACCATATATTTT.

The rearrangement uses TRBV5-1 and TRBJ2-5; no clear D gene. This CDR3 spans 14 amino acids. The germline V gene has CDR1 SGHRS and CDR2 YFSETQ. Deletions cut 0 bases from V and 6 bases from J, with 12 bases between. DNA of the CDR3: TGCGCCAGCAGCTTGGGCAACGCGGCGCAGACCCAGTACTTC. This encodes CASSLGNAAQTQYF.

The chain combines TRBV7-8 with TRBJ2-7; 11 bases map to TRBD2. The V gene end was trimmed by 2 bases and the J gene end by 3 bases; junction bases not matched to a gene: 3. The CDR3 is 15 amino acids. Germline assignment: CDR1 SGHVS and CDR2 FQNEAQ. CDR3 nucleotides: TGTGCCAGCAGCTTAACTGGACTAGCGGGCTACGAGCAGTACTTC. It translates to CASSLTGLAGYEQYF.

The J gene is TRBJ1-6, the V gene TRBV5-5; possible D gene TRBD1, 5 bases. The CDR3 runs 14 residues. Trimming shortened V by 4 bases and J by 6 bases, and 11 bases separated the two germline ends. Germline-derived CDR1 and CDR2 are SGHKS and YYEKEE (reference sequence). CDR3 in amino acids: CASSAGLLNSPLHF. CDR3 in DNA: TGTGCCAGCAGCGCGGGACTCCTTAATTCACCCCTCCACTTT.

The J gene is TRBJ1-1, the V gene TRBV11-2; D is unresolved. CDR1 is SGHAT, CDR2 FQNNGV, per germline. Trimming removed 3 bases at V and 5 bases at J, with 16 bases between. The CDR3 runs 15 residues. The CDR3 DNA is TGTGCCAGCAGCTTGGTTATGAAGGGTGGAACTGAAGCTTTCTTT. Amino acid sequence: CASSLVMKGGTEAFF.

This clone was found a few times. The J gene is TRBJ2-7, the V gene TRBV10-2, with 9 bases lining up with TRBD2. Trimming took 5 bases from V and 3 from J; bases not matched to a gene: 5. The CDR3 is made up of 14 amino acids. Germline CDR1 reads WSHSY; CDR2 reads SAAADI. In nucleotides, the CDR3 is TGCGCCAGCAGTTCCGGGACTAGCATCTACGAGCAGTACTTC. It translates to CASSSGTSIYEQYF.

The chain carries TRBV2 and TRBJ1-4; a weak D match, TRBD1 (6 bases). In germline, CDR1 is SNHLY, CDR2 FYNNEI. Trimming stripped 5 bases from V and 8 bases from J, with 15 bases between. This CDR3 comprises 14 residues. The chain's CDR3 is CASSPAGALEKLFF. CDR3 DNA: TGTGCCAGCAGTCCGGCGGGGGCCTTAGAAAAACTGTTTTTT. The entire variable domain, with the rest obtained from reference TRBV2 and TRBJ1-4, is as follows: EPEVTQTPSHQVTQMGQEVILRCVPISNHLYFYWYRQILGQKVEFLVSFYNNEISEKSEIFDDQFSVERPDGSNFTLKIRSTKLEDSAMYFCASSPAGALEKLFFGSGTQLSVL.

The rearrangement links TRBV2 to TRBJ1-3, with 10 bases identical to TRBD1. Germline loops: CDR1 SNHLY, CDR2 FYNNEI. CDR3 length: 17 amino acids. The junction had 11 bases not matched to a gene; V was cut back by 5 bases and J by 4 bases. CDR3 DNA sequence: TGTGCCAGCAGTTCAGCACCGGGACAGGGGACCGGAAACACCATATATTTT. This gives the protein CASSSAPGQGTGNTIYF.

This clone appeared once. The V and J genes are TRBV10-3 and TRBJ2-2, with 11 bases that match TRBD1. The CDR3 loop spans 15 amino acids. From germline, CDR1 is ENHRY and CDR2 SYGVKD. After removal of 2 bases from V and 5 bases from J, the junction contained 1 base not matched to a gene. The CDR3 DNA reads as TGTGCCATCAGTGAGGGGACAGGGGGGACCGGGGAGCTGTTTTTT. This encodes CAISEGTGGTGELFF.